The T cell receptor beta chain under discussion was sequenced for a study of T cell responses to AZD1222 COVID-19 vaccine. This table comes from immunoSEQ multiplex PCR, and its TCRdb copy is limited to in-frame clones, with some not included. Here the sample spans fewer than 250,000 clones, around 92% being singletons. General study results and limits: Once two AZD1222 doses were given, Spike-specific TCR breadth and depth went up. Donors were mostly white British, more females; clonal diversity possibly underestimated. Reports say nearly half of spike-specific TCRs go after unmutated variant regions. Regions 160-218 and 743-854 dominated among vaccine-associated CD4 TCRs spanning spike.

The germline V gene encodes CDR1 SNHLY and CDR2 FYNNEI. Trimming left V 8 bases short and J 8 bases short, with 13 bases between. The CDR3 runs 13 residues. Worth noting for this clone: The antigen remains undetermined.

The sequence came from an adult in good health. The chain couples TRBV2 to TRBJ1-6; D may be TRBD1 (5 bases). The sample was peripheral blood, taken on day 0 of AZD1222 vaccination. CDR3 DNA sequence: TGTGCCAGCGCCGTAAGGGGAGATTCACCCCTCCACTTT. Translating it yields CASAVRGDSPLHF. The complete variable domain, with remaining parts taken from reference TRBV2 and TRBJ1-6, reads EPEVTQTPSHQVTQMGQEVILRCVPISNHLYFYWYRQILGQKVEFLVSFYNNEISEKSEIFDDQFSVERPDGSNFTLKIRSTKLEDSAMYFCASAVRGDSPLHFGNGTRLTVT.